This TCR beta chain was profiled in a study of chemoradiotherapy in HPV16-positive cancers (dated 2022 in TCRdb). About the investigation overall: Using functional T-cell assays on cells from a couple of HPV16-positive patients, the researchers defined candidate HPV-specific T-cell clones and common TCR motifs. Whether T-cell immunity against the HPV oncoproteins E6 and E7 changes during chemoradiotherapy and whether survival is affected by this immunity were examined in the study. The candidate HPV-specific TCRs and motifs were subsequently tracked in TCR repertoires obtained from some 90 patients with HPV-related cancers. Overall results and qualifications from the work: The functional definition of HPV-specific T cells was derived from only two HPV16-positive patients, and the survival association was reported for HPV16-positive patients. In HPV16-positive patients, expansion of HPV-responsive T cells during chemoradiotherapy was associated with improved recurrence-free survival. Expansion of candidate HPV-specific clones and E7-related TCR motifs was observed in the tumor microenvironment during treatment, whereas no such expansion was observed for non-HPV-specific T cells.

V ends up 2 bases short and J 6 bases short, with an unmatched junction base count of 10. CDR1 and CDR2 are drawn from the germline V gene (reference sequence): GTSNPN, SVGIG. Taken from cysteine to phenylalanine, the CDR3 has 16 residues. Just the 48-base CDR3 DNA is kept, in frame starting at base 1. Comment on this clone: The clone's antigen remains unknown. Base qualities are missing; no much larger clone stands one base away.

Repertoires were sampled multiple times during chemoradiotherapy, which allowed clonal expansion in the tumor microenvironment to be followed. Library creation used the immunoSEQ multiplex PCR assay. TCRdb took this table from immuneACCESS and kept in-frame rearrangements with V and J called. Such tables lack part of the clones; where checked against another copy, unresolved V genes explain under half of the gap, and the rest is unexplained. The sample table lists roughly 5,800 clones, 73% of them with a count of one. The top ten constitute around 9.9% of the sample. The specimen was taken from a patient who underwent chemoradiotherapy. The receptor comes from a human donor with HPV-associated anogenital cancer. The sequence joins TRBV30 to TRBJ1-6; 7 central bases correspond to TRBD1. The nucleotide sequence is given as TGTGCCTGGAGTACACGAAGGACAGGAGCTAATTCACCCCTCCACTTT. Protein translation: CAWSTRRTGANSPLHF.